This TCR beta chain was sequenced during a study of T cells in Graves' hyperthyroidism and ophthalmopathy. Study-wide background: Peripheral blood was obtained at initial diagnosis, preceding any treatment.

The V end lost 3 bases, the J end lost 3 bases, and 11 bases lay between the germline ends. This CDR3 is built from 14 residues. In germline, CDR1 is LNHDA, CDR2 SQIVND (reference sequence). General observations from the study: Most thyroid-expanded clonotypes above 0.001 were also found in blood.

TCR beta CDR3 regions were amplified from RNA transcripts. A set of HTBI primers served as the primers for a first-round RT-PCR of the TCR CDR3. In TCRdb, the multiplex PCR reads were re-called with MiXCR into one record per CDR3 protein. The sample gives about 840,000 distinct CDR3 sequences, approximately 40% of which show up once; 8% to 9% is in the top ten. This clonotype was counted ten times or more. Its antigen is not identified. Material for sequencing was blood. The rearrangement links TRBV19 to TRBJ1-1; D may be TRBD1 (5 bases). The sequence was obtained from a man between 18 and 35 years old with Graves' hyperthyroidism. The CDR3 region has the DNA TGTGCCAGTAGTATTGAGGTGGGGGACACTGAAGCTTTCTTT. Encoded protein: CASSIEVGDTEAFF.